Detailed here is one T cell receptor (beta chain). How the authors handled the data: Counts of nucleated cells, estimated from reference gene primer amplification, were obtained. Clones were read by immunoSEQ multiplex PCR, and TCRdb kept only the in-frame ones, dropping some. That table furnishes V, J and clone size, whereas the DNA furnished D and trimming. The sample lists about 250,000 clones, 70% to 90% occurring once. The sample belongs to a study of blood T cell repertoires in COVID-19. Study background: COVID-19 samples, acute and convalescent, were from the United States, Italy and Spain.

V shed 6 bases, J shed 7 bases, and the junction held 6 bases outside the gene matches. The CDR3 has 15 amino acids. Per germline, CDR1 ENHRY and CDR2 SYGVKD. Those enrolled, adults aged about 18 to 89 years, came from 25 or so US areas. This chain links TRBV10-3 with TRBJ2-1, with 13 bases lining up with TRBD2. This TCR was sampled from a woman in her 30s who had recovered from COVID-19. Input material: PBMCs or T cells enriched from blood (not recorded which). CDR3 sequence (DNA): TGTGCCATCAGGCAAGGACTAGCGGGAGAGAATGAGCAGTTCTTC. It specifies CAIRQGLAGENEQFF.